This T cell receptor (beta chain) was recovered during a study of shared clonotypes between healthy human individuals. CD8 cells regarded as naive lacked CD45RO, were positively chosen for CCR7, and omitted terminally differentiated effector memory CD45RA+ cells. Germline V gene lookup returns CDR1 SGHRS and CDR2 YFSETQ. CDR3 size: 14 residues. V lost 1 base and J lost 2, with 9 bases in between. Produced via immunoSEQ multiplex PCR; TCRdb's table is partial and in-frame only. Among over 2 million clones, roughly 95% were seen once, and the ten largest hold approximately 1.2%. The gene calls are TRBV5-1 and TRBJ1-1; D gene uncertain. The source material was naive CD8+ T cells sorted from blood. This clonotype was obtained from a man aged 18 to 30 in good health. In DNA, the CDR3 is TGCGCCAGCAGCTTGCGGAGAGATAACACTGAAGCTTTCTTT. This codes for CASSLRRDNTEAFF.